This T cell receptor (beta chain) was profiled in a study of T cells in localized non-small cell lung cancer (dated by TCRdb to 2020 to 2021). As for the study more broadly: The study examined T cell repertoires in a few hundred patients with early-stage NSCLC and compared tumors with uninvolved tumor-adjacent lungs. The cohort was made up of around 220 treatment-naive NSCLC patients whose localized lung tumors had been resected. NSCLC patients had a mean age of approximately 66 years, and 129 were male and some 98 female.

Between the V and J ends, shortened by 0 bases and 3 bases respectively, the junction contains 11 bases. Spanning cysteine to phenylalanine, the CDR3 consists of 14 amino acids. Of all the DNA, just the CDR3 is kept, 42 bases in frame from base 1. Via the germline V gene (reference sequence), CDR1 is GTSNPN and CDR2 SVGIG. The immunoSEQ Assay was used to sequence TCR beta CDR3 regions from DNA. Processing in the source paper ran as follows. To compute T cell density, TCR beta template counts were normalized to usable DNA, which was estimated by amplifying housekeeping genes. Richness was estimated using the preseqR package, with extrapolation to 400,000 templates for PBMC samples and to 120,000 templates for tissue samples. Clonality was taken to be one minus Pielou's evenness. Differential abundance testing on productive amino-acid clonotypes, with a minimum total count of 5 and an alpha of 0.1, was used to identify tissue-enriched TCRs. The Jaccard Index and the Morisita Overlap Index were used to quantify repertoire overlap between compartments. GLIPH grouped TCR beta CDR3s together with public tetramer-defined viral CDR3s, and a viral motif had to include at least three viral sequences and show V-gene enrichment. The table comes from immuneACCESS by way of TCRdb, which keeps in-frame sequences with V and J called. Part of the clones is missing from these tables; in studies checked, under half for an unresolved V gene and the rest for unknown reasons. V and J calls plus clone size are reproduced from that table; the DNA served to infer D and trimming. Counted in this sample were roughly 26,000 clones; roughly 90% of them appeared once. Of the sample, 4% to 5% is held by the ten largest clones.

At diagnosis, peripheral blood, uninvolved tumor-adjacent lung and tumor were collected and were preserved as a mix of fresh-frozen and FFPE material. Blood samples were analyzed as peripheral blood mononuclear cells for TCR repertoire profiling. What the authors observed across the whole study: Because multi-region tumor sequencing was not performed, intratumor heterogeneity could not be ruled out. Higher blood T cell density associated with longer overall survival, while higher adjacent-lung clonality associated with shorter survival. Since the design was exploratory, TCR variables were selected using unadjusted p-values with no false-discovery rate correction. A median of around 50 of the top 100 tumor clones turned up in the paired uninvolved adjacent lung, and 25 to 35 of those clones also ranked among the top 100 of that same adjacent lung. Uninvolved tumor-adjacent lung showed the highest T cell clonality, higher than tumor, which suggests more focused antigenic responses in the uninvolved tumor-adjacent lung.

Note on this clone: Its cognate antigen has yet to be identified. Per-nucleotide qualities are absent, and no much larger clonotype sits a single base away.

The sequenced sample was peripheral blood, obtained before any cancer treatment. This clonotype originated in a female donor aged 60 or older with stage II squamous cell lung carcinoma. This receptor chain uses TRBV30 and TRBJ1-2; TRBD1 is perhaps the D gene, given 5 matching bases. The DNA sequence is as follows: TGTGCCTGGAGTGTAACGATGGGGGACTATGGCTACACCTTC. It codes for CAWSVTMGDYGYTF.